Listed here is a single TCR beta chain. Its target is not known. Using immunoSEQ multiplex PCR, the repertoire was profiled, and TCRdb retains in-frame clones only, with some absent. The profile covers thousands of clones, with roughly 50% appearing a single time and roughly 4.1% taken by the ten largest. Germline V gene data show CDR1 as KGHSH and CDR2 as LQKENI. V lost 1 base, J lost 3 bases, and 5 bases stayed unmatched. This CDR3 is 16 amino acids long. This entry is derived from a study of Tregs in tolerant kidney transplant recipients. Study information: CFSE-labeled recipient PBMCs were cultured roughly 6 days with irradiated graft donor PBMCs, then FACS-sorted. General observations from the study: Biological reproducibility was not directly addressed, but technical replication error appeared minimal. The most relevant donor-specific Treg TCRbeta repertoire apparently came from expansion with activated donor B cells. The small number of patients limits these findings pending further validation.

The TCR comes from a human donor in good health. Sequenced material: CD8+ T cells from blood cultured with allogeneic cells. The rearrangement joins TRBV18 to TRBJ2-2; TRBD2 aligns across 7 bases. CDR3 bases: TGTGCCAGCTCACCACGGAGCGGGGAGGACACCGGGGAGCTGTTTTTT. Amino acid sequence: CASSPRSGEDTGELFF.